These 17 T cell receptor beta chains came from one sample sequenced in a study of T cell clones after liver transplantation (dated by TCRdb to about 2019). Library preparation used the immunoSEQ multiplex PCR assay. Held by TCRdb, this immuneACCESS table contains in-frame sequences only and omits some clones. Under half of the omission traces to an unresolved V gene where checked; the cause of the rest is unknown. The sample table holds 85,000 to 110,000 clones, of which around 84% were seen once. The ten largest clones capture 2.5% to 3.5% of the sample. The sequencing used CD4+ T cells from blood, collected around 49 months after liver transplant. These receptor sequences come from a human patient who received a liver transplant. Where a transplant has occurred, the graft donor may have supplied some of the T cells.

The chain employs TRBV5-1 and TRBJ2-1; D perhaps matches TRBD2 (6 bases). Trimming removed 0 bases from V and 0 bases from J, with 10 bases in between. Per the germline V gene, CDR1 is SGHRS and CDR2 is YFSETQ. This CDR3 comprises 16 residues. The CDR3 bases are TGCGCCAGCAGCTTGGTTGCGGGGAGCTCCTACAATGAGCAGTTCTTC. Residues: CASSLVAGSSYNEQFF.

The V call is TRBV5-1, the J call TRBJ2-7, with 12 bases identical to TRBD1. The trim removed 3 bases at V and 4 bases at J, leaving 17 bases unmatched. This CDR3 has 19 amino acids. The germline CDR1 and CDR2 sequences are SGHRS and YFSETQ. The CDR3 spells CASSSAGTGGRGAGYEQYF. DNA of the CDR3: TGCGCCAGCAGCTCAGCCGGGACAGGGGGCCGGGGGGCTGGGTACGAGCAGTACTTC.

DNA for the CDR3: TGCGCCAGCAGCTTGAATTCAGGGGCCGGCGAGCAGTACTTC. Residues: CASSLNSGAGEQYF. V and J are TRBV5-1 and TRBJ2-7, with a weak D call TRBD1 (6 bases). This CDR3 has 14 amino acids. Germline V gene sequence: CDR1 SGHRS, CDR2 YFSETQ. V was clipped by 1 base and J by 6 bases, with 14 bases between them.

This chain uses TRBV6-6 with TRBJ2-7; D is unclear. Trimming removed 5 bases from V and 2 bases from J, with 13 bases in between. There are 14 residues in the CDR3. Looked up from germline, CDR1 is MNHNY and CDR2 is SVGAGI (reference sequence). The CDR3 region is CASSPTLGPYEQYF. CDR3 coding DNA: TGTGCCAGCAGTCCCACGCTGGGTCCCTACGAGCAGTACTTC.

The rearrangement uses TRBV7-9 and TRBJ1-6; no clear D gene. V lost 3 bases to trimming and J lost 7 bases, with 7 bases between them. Looked up from germline, CDR1 is SEHNR and CDR2 is FQNEAQ (reference sequence). CDR3 length: 13 amino acids. In DNA, the CDR3 is TGTGCCAGCAGCTTGGAGGGCAATTCACCCCTCCACTTT. Protein product: CASSLEGNSPLHF.

V and J are TRBV5-1 and TRBJ1-1; maybe TRBD1 (5 bases). In germline, CDR1 is SGHRS, CDR2 YFSETQ. The V end lost 6 bases, the J end lost 6 bases, and 21 bases lay between the germline ends. This CDR3 has 15 residues. CDR3 nucleotides: TGCGCCAGCATGGCTCACGATTTAGGGGTCCCTGAAGCTTTCTTT. Amino acid sequence: CASMAHDLGVPEAFF.

A remark on this clone: This clone may be a read error of a much larger clone one base away. The chain uses TRBV6-1 and TRBJ1-3; possible D gene TRBD1, 6 bases. Looked up from germline, CDR1 is MNHNS and CDR2 is SASEGT. The length of the CDR3 is 15 residues. Between the trimmed V and J ends, which lost 6 bases and 3 bases, there was a span of 15 bases. CDR3 sequence (DNA): TGTGCCAGCAGCGGGACACCGCTCTTTGGAAACACCATATATTTT. This translates into CASSGTPLFGNTIYF.

The genes are TRBV7-2 and TRBJ1-4, with D tentatively TRBD1 (5 bases). From germline, CDR1 is SGHTA and CDR2 FQGNSA. The V end was cut by 5 bases, the J end by 8 bases, with 18 bases between. The CDR3 consists of 15 residues. CDR3 coding DNA: TGTGCCAGCAGCGGCCCCGGGACCGAGGGGGAAAAACTGTTTTTT. Encoded protein: CASSGPGTEGEKLFF.

V gene TRBV7-6 combines with J gene TRBJ1-1; tentative D call: TRBD1 (5 bases). The CDR3 contains 12 residues. Germline lookup yields CDR1 SGHVS and CDR2 FNYEAQ. Deletions cut 4 bases from V and 8 bases from J, with 11 bases between. The CDR3 loop reads CASSSFQGEAFF. The CDR3 DNA reads TGTGCCAGCAGCTCCTTCCAGGGAGAAGCTTTCTTT.

In regard to this clone: The junction departs from the called germline gene at one end, perhaps through a read error. Other DNA variants within this sample encode the same CDR3. J is TRBJ2-7 and V is TRBV19, with TRBD1 matching 7 bases. Germline V lookup: CDR1 LNHDA, CDR2 SQIVND (reference sequence). CDR3 length: 15 amino acids. The CDR3 protein is CASPPGDRAFHPSDF. The DNA of the CDR3 is TGTGCCAGCCCCCCCGGTGACAGGGCCTTCCATCCCTCCGACTTC.

CDR3 amino acids: CASTWGISSYEQYF. The CDR3 DNA sequence: TGTGCCTCTACCTGGGGGATTAGCTCCTACGAGCAGTACTTC. The chain recombines TRBV10-3 with TRBJ2-7; D tentatively reads TRBD1 or TRBD2 (5 bases each). CDR1 is ENHRY, CDR2 SYGVKD, per germline. The V and J ends lost 11 bases and 0 bases respectively, with 17 bases between them. The CDR3 totals 14 residues.

V is TRBV28 and J is TRBJ2-5; D gene uncertain. The CDR3 runs to 15 residues. V shed 3 bases and J shed 5 bases, with 16 bases lying between them. The germline gives CDR1 MDHEN, CDR2 SYDVKM. CDR3: CASSLPLGRSETQYF. CDR3 DNA: TGTGCCAGCAGTTTGCCGCTGGGTCGGTCGGAGACCCAGTACTTC.

This chain joins TRBV19 and TRBJ1-5; D remains unclear. The germline V and J ends were trimmed by 0 bases and 2 bases, with 5 bases remaining between them. The CDR3 is made up of 14 amino acids. Germline V gene sequence: CDR1 LNHDA, CDR2 SQIVND (reference sequence). The CDR3 loop is CASSIDTGNQPQHF. DNA of the CDR3: TGTGCCAGTAGTATAGACACAGGCAATCAGCCCCAGCATTTT.

This chain's CDR3 is CASSSRRWETQYF. CDR3 coding DNA: TGTGCCAGCTCTTCAAGACGTTGGGAGACCCAGTACTTC. The rearrangement links TRBV16 to TRBJ2-5; D remains ambiguous. The germline gives CDR1 KGHSY, CDR2 FQNENV. CDR3 length: 13 residues. V lost 8 bases to trimming and J lost 5 bases, with 15 bases between them. Supplemented by reference TRBV16 and TRBJ2-5, the full variable domain reads GEEVAQTPKHLVRGEGQKAKLYCAPIKGHSYVFWYQQVLKNEFKFLISFQNENVFDETGMPKERFSAKCLPNSPCSLEIQATKLEDSAVYFCASSSRRWETQYFGPGTRLLVL.

The CDR3 is CASPVGGAYEQYF. Here the CDR3 DNA reads TGTGCCAGCCCGGTGGGGGGGGCCTACGAGCAGTACTTC. This chain uses TRBV2 with TRBJ2-7, with TRBD2 identical over 7 bases. In germline, CDR1 is SNHLY, CDR2 FYNNEI. The CDR3 has 13 amino acids. V shed 8 bases, J shed 2 bases, and the junction held 6 bases outside the gene matches.

This chain uses TRBV6-1 with TRBJ2-5, with TRBD2 as a possible D gene (6 bases). V lost 1 base, J lost 3 bases, and 12 bases lay in between. The CDR3 covers 15 residues. Germline loops: CDR1 MNHNS, CDR2 SASEGT. CDR3 residues: CASSEVGTGEETQYF. The CDR3 DNA is TGTGCCAGCAGTGAAGTAGGGACGGGGGAAGAGACCCAGTACTTC.

The rearrangement joins TRBV6-5 to TRBJ2-7, with TRBD1 identical over 7 bases. V trimming: 5 bases; J trimming: 6 bases; junction bases outside the gene matches: 13. CDR1 is MNHEY and CDR2 is SVGAGI in the germline V gene. CDR3 length: 15 amino acids. The CDR3, as DNA: TGTGCCAGCAGTAACGAAAGGGGGCTCGGAGGCGAGCAGTACTTC. Amino acids: CASSNERGLGGEQYF.